This TCR beta chain is from a study of T cell clusters in autoimmune cytopenias. Findings of the study overall: No cluster-lack signature appeared between secondary cytopenia and chronic lymphocytic leukemia patients, apparently due to lymphoma masking. No experiment has yet validated the function of the T cell clusters defined in silico. Exclusive TRB clusters were approximately 3-fold more numerous in healthy donors than in active autoimmune hepatitis. TRB repertoire shifts in secondary cytopenia and chronic lymphocytic leukemia mostly reflected lymphoma, not autoimmunity.

TRB was amplified from roughly 250 ng of peripheral blood genomic DNA per sample. TRB was amplified by touch-down multiplex PCR, primer pools A and B combined. Reanalyzing the multiplex PCR reads, TCRdb keeps one entry per CDR3 protein, without DNA. The table lists around 4,200 distinct CDR3 sequences. A note on this clonotype: Its antigen is as yet unknown.

This TCR was sampled from a human donor with an autoimmune cytopenia or autoimmune hepatitis (not recorded which). Sequenced input: peripheral blood.

The CDR3 spells CASSADRDVSYEQYF. V usage is TRBV11-1 and J usage is TRBJ2-7; the TCRdb D gene call, TRBD1, has no DNA to confirm it. Germline-derived CDR1 and CDR2 are SGHAT and FQDESV (reference sequence). The CDR3 has 15 amino acids. The entire variable domain, with the rest obtained from reference TRBV11-1 and TRBJ2-7, is as follows: EAEVAQSPRYKITEKSQAVAFWCDPISGHATLYWYRQILGQGPELLVQFQDESVVDDSQLPKDRFSAERLKGVDSTLKIQPAELGDSAMYLCASSADRDVSYEQYFGPGTRLTVT.